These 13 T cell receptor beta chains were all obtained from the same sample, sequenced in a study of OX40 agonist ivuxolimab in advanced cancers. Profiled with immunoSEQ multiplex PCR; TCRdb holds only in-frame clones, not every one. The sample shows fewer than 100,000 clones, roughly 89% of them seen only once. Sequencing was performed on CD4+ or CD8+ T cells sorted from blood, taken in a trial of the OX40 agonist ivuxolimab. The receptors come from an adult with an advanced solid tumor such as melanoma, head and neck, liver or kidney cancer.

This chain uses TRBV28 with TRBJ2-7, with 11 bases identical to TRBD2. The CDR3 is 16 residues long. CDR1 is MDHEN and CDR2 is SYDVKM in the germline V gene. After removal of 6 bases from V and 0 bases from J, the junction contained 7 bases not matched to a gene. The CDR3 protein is CASRTSGIRTSYEQYF. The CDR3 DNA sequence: TGTGCCAGCAGGACTAGCGGGATTAGGACCTCCTACGAGCAGTACTTC.

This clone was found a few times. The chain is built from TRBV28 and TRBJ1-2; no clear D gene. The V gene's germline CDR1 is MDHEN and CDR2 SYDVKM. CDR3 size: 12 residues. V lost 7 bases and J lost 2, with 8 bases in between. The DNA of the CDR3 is TGTGCCAGCACGTTCAGGAACTATGGCTACACCTTC. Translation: CASTFRNYGYTF.

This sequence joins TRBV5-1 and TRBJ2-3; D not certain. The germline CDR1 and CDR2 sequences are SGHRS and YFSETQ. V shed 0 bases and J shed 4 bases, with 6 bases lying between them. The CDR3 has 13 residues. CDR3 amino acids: CASSLAVADTQYF. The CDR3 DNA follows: TGCGCCAGCAGCTTGGCCGTTGCAGATACGCAGTATTTT.

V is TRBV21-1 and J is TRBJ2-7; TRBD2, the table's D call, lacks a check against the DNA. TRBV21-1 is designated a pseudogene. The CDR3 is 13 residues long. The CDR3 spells CASSASPLGEQYF. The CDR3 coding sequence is TGTGCCAGCAGCGCCTCTCCCCTCGGGGAGCAGTACTTC.

The CDR3 nucleotides are TGCGCCAGCAGTGATACACAGGGAGCCACAGATACGCAGTATTTT. Translated, it gives CASSDTQGATDTQYF. This rearrangement joins TRBV10-1 to TRBJ2-3, with D perhaps TRBD1 (6 bases). CDR1 and CDR2 from the germline V gene are WNHNN and SYGVQD (reference sequence). The CDR3 has 15 amino acids. Trimming shortened V by 3 bases and J by 2 bases, and 12 bases separated the two germline ends.

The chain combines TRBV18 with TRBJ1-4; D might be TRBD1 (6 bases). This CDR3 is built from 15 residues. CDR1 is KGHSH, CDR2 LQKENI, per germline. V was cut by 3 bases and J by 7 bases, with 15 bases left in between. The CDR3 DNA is TGTGCCAGCTCACCGCTTGCGGGGGCGGGTGAAAAACTGTTTTTT. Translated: CASSPLAGAGEKLFF.

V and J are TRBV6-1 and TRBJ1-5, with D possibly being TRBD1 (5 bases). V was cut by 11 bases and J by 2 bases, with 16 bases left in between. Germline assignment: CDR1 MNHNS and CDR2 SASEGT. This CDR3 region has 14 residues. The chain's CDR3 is CAASHRGGNQPQHF. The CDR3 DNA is TGTGCCGCCAGCCATAGGGGTGGCAATCAGCCCCAGCATTTT.

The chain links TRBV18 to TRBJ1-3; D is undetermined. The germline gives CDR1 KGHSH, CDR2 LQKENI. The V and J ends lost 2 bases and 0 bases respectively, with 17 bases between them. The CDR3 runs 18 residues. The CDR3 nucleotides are TGTGCCAGCTCACCAAAGACAAGCCGCTTGCCCTCTGGAAACACCATATATTTT. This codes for CASSPKTSRLPSGNTIYF.

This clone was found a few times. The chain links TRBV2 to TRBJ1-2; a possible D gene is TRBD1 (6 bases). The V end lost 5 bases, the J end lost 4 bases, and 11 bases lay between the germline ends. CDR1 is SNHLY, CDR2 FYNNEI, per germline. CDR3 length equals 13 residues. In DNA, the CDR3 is TGTGCCAGCAGTTTGACAGGCGCCTATGGCTACACCTTC. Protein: CASSLTGAYGYTF.

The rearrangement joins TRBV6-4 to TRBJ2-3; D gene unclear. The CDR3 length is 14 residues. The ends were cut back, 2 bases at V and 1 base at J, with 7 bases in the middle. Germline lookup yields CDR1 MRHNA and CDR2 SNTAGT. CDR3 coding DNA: TGTGCCAGCAGTGACAGGGTCGGCACAGATACGCAGTATTTT. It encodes CASSDRVGTDTQYF.

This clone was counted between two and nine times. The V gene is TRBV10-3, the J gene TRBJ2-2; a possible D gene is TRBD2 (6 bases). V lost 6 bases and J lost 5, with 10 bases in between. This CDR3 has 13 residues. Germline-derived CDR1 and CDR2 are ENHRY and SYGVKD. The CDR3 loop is CAISGGGTGELFF. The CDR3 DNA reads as TGTGCCATCAGCGGTGGGGGGACCGGGGAGCTGTTTTTT.

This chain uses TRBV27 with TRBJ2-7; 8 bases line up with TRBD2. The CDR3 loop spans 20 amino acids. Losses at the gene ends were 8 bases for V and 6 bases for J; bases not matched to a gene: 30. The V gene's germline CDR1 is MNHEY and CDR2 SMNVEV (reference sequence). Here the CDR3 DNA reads TGTGCCAGCGGAGCCTCCTACGGTCCGGCGGGAGGCATACCCAGGGGCGAGCAGTACTTC. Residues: CASGASYGPAGGIPRGEQYF.

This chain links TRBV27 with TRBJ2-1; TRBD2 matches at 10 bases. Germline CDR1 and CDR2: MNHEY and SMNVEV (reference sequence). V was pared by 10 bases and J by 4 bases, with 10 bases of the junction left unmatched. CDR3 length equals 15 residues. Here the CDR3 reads CATRPLAGYYNEQFF. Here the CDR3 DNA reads TGTGCCACCCGCCCACTAGCGGGATATTACAATGAGCAGTTCTTC.